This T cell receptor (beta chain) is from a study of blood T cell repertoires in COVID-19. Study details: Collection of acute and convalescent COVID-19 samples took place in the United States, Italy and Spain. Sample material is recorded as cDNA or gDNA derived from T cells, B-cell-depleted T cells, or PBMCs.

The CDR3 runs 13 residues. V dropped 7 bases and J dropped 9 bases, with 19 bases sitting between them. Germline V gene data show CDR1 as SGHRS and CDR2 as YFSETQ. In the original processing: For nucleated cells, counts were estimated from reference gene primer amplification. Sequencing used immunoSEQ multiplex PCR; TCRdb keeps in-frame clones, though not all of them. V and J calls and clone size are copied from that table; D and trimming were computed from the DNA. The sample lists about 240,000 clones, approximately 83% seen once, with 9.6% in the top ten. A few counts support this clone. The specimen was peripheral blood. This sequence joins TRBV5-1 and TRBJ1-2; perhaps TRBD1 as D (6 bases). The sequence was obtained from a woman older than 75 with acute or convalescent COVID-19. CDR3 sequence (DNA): TGCGCCAGCTCCGTCGACAGGCAATTCAGCTACACCTTC. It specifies CASSVDRQFSYTF.